This T cell receptor beta chain was identified in a study of cytomegalovirus exposure and HLA in healthy donors. General observations from the study: The CMV antigen specificity of a few CMV-associated chains was confirmed through in vitro analysis. Within the data, a cluster of highly shared sequence variants was likely a sequencing artifact.

This clone has only one observation. Its antigen is not known. At the time of sampling, donors were nominally healthy, though unrecorded immune exposures were likely. V dropped 5 bases and J dropped 0 bases, with 11 bases sitting between them. Looked up from germline, CDR1 is MNHEY and CDR2 is SVGAGI. The CDR3 contains 15 residues. This PCR relied on a set of 60 Vbeta primers and 13 Jbeta primers. The protocol was immunoSEQ multiplex PCR, while the TCRdb copy is restricted to in-frame clones and leaves out a portion. The table includes 150,000 to 200,000 clones, around two thirds detected once. The specimen sequenced was PBMCs. The chain joins TRBV6-5 to TRBJ1-5; a possible D gene is TRBD1 (6 bases). The TCR sequence derives from a man aged 50 or older in good health and CMV-seronegative. CDR3 nucleotide sequence: TGTGCCAGCAGTCAGACAGGATATAGCAATCAGCCCCAGCATTTT. It encodes CASSQTGYSNQPQHF.